This passage covers 11 T cell receptor beta chains from one sample sequenced in a study of identifying expanded T cells in peripheral blood. Here immunoSEQ multiplex PCR was the method, and the copy in TCRdb shows in-frame clones only, minus some. The profile shows about 89,000 clones, 70% to 90% of them singletons. The sequencing input was blood. The receptors here all came from a person between 18 and 69 years old in good health.

This clone appeared once. This sequence joins TRBV5-6 and TRBJ2-4; 8 bases line up with TRBD1. The V segment lost 4 bases and the J segment 0 bases; nucleotides outside the gene matches: 12. Germline-derived CDR1 and CDR2 are SGHDT and YYEEEE. This CDR3 has 18 residues. CDR3 amino acids: CASSAAGTGRLAKNIQYF. The CDR3, as DNA: TGTGCCAGCAGCGCGGCCGGGACAGGCCGATTAGCCAAAAACATTCAGTACTTC. The full variable domain, in which reference TRBV5-6 and TRBJ2-4 provide the parts outside the CDR3, is DAGVTQSPTHLIKTRGQQVTLRCSPKSGHDTVSWYQQALGQGPQFIFQYYEEEERQRGNFPDRFSGHQFPNYSSELNVNALLLGDSALYLCASSAAGTGRLAKNIQYFGAGTRLSVL.

This clone was counted many times. The rearrangement links TRBV10-1 to TRBJ2-7; TRBD2 aligns across 7 bases. The V gene end was trimmed by 8 bases and the J gene end by 4 bases; junction bases not matched to a gene: 14. From germline, CDR1 is WNHNN and CDR2 SYGVQD (reference sequence). The CDR3 consists of 15 residues. CDR3 protein: CASSKSQEAGYEQYF. CDR3 bases: TGCGCCAGCTCTAAAAGTCAAGAAGCGGGGTACGAGCAGTACTTC.

V and J are TRBV14 and TRBJ1-4; D not resolved. Per germline, CDR1 SGHDN and CDR2 FVKESK. The CDR3 has 13 amino acids. Trimming stripped 4 bases from V and 8 bases from J, with 11 bases between. CDR3 bases: TGTGCCAGCAGCCCTCGGACTCGGGAAAAACTGTTTTTT. Protein sequence: CASSPRTREKLFF.

J is TRBJ1-5 and V is TRBV27, with D unclear. Per germline, CDR1 MNHEY and CDR2 SMNVEV (reference sequence). V gave up 6 bases and J gave up 2 bases, with 11 bases separating them. The CDR3 runs to 14 residues. The CDR3 reads CASRSSVGNQPQHF. The CDR3 DNA reads as TGTGCCAGCAGATCGTCGGTGGGCAATCAGCCCCAGCATTTT.

This clone appeared a few times. V is TRBV15 and J is TRBJ2-3; perhaps TRBD2 as D (6 bases). The length of the CDR3 is 14 residues. Germline assignment: CDR1 LNHNV and CDR2 YYDKDF (reference sequence). Trimming stripped 6 bases from V and 0 bases from J, with 10 bases between. CDR3 in DNA: TGTGCCACCAGATTAGGGACTAGCACAGATACGCAGTATTTT. It translates to CATRLGTSTDTQYF.

This chain links TRBV6-4 with TRBJ2-3; no reliable D call. This CDR3 spans 16 amino acids. The germline V and J ends were trimmed by 0 bases and 0 bases, with 10 bases remaining between them. Germline CDR1 is MRHNA and CDR2 is SNTAGT. In nucleotides, the CDR3 is TGTGCCAGCAGTGACTCGACATTTTCTAGCACAGATACGCAGTATTTT. Amino acids: CASSDSTFSSTDTQYF.

V is TRBV27 and J is TRBJ1-5; weak D call: TRBD1 (6 bases). The CDR3 is 15 residues long. Deletions cut 4 bases from V and 5 bases from J, with 15 bases between. In germline, CDR1 is MNHEY, CDR2 SMNVEV (reference sequence). This chain's CDR3 is CASSSGRQVHQPQHF. The CDR3 coding sequence is TGTGCCAGCAGTTCTGGAAGACAGGTTCATCAGCCCCAGCATTTT.

V usage is TRBV28 and J usage is TRBJ2-3; 10 bases line up with TRBD2. Germline V gene data show CDR1 as MDHEN and CDR2 as SYDVKM. Trimming took 7 bases from V and 2 from J; bases not matched to a gene: 6. This CDR3 spans 15 amino acids. The CDR3 here is CASTKGTSDTDTQYF. Written as DNA, the CDR3 is TGTGCCAGCACTAAAGGGACTAGCGACACAGATACGCAGTATTTT. Filled out from reference TRBV28 and TRBJ2-3, the complete variable domain reads DVKVTQSSRYLVKRTGEKVFLECVQDMDHENMFWYRQDPGLGLRLIYFSYDVKMKEKGDIPEGYSVSREKKERFSLILESASTNQTSMYLCASTKGTSDTDTQYFGPGTRLTVL.

J is TRBJ1-4 and V is TRBV7-9, with 7 bases aligning to TRBD1. Trimming removed 5 bases from V and 4 bases from J; junction bases left unmatched: 7. CDR3 length: 15 residues. Germline V gene sequence: CDR1 SEHNR, CDR2 FQNEAQ (reference sequence). The chain's CDR3 is CASSTWDSDNEKLFF. The CDR3 DNA is TGTGCCAGCAGCACGTGGGACAGTGATAATGAAAAACTGTTTTTT. The full variable domain, with the rest looked up from reference TRBV7-9 and TRBJ1-4, is DTGVSQNPRHKITKRGQNVTFRCDPISEHNRLYWYRQTLGQGPEFLTYFQNEAQLEKSRLLSDRFSAERPKGSFSTLEIQRTEQGDSAMYLCASSTWDSDNEKLFFGSGTQLSVL.

The chain links TRBV11-2 to TRBJ2-7; D unclear. Germline assignment: CDR1 SGHAT and CDR2 FQNNGV. The V and J ends lost 4 bases and 2 bases respectively, with 12 bases between them. CDR3 size: 14 residues. The CDR3 coding sequence is TGTGCCAGCAGCTCCCCTCGGGCCACCTACGAGCAGTACTTC. Translating gives CASSSPRATYEQYF.

This clone was counted only a few times. J is TRBJ1-5 and V is TRBV9; possible D gene TRBD1, 5 bases. The CDR3 consists of 15 residues. Trimming left V 0 bases short and J 2 bases short, with 9 bases between. Germline loops: CDR1 SGDLS, CDR2 YYNGEE. CDR3 nucleotide sequence: TGTGCCAGCAGCGTAGGGACAACGGGCAATCAGCCCCAGCATTTT. Its translation is CASSVGTTGNQPQHF.